A selection of T cell receptor beta chains follows, all from one sample in a study of blood T cell repertoires in COVID-19. Clones were sequenced by immunoSEQ multiplex PCR, and TCRdb holds only the in-frame ones, with some missing. Here the sample spans about 230,000 clones, roughly 86% being singletons. Material: peripheral blood. These receptors came from a woman aged 55-70 years with acute or convalescent COVID-19. The CDR3 runs from the conserved cysteine through the conserved F or W. The order of the fields is clone size, V gene, CDR3 length, J gene, D gene, CDR3 protein, CDR3 DNA. A D gene is named only where the DNA matches it firmly. The size entry is marked missing in some rows and otherwise reads once, few, many or a size class.

abundance: NA
v_gene: TRBV28
len: 15
j_gene: TRBJ2-3
d_gene: TRBD2
CDR3aa: CASSLAGGGTDTQYF
CDR3nt: TGTGCCAGCAGTTTAGCGGGAGGGGGGACAGATACGCAGTATTTT

abundance: NA
v_gene: TRBV12-5
len: 13
j_gene: TRBJ2-3
d_gene: NA
CDR3aa: CASSLRGPDTQYF
CDR3nt: TGTGCTAGTTCCTTGCGGGGGCCAGATACGCAGTATTTT

abundance: NA
v_gene: TRBV28
len: 16
j_gene: TRBJ1-1
d_gene: NA
CDR3aa: CASSLLRTNLNTEAFF
CDR3nt: TGTGCCAGCAGTTTACTGCGGACAAATTTGAACACTGAAGCTTTCTTT

abundance: NA
v_gene: TRBV5-5
len: 14
j_gene: TRBJ1-1
d_gene: NA
CDR3aa: CASSLPTENTEAFF
CDR3nt: TGTGCCAGCAGCTTGCCTACAGAGAACACTGAAGCTTTCTTT

abundance: NA
v_gene: TRBV20-1
len: 14
j_gene: TRBJ2-5
d_gene: NA
CDR3aa: CSASNRGPQETQYF
CDR3nt: TGCAGTGCTAGTAACCGGGGTCCTCAAGAGACCCAGTACTTC

abundance: NA
v_gene: TRBV19
len: 16
j_gene: TRBJ1-5
d_gene: NA
CDR3aa: CASSILLTGNGQPQHF
CDR3nt: TGTGCCAGTAGTATTCTACTGACGGGGAACGGTCAGCCCCAGCATTTT

abundance: NA
v_gene: TRBV9
len: 14
j_gene: TRBJ1-5
d_gene: NA
CDR3aa: CASSSGPTKTPQHF
CDR3nt: TGTGCCAGCAGCTCAGGCCCGACCAAAACGCCCCAGCATTTT

abundance: NA
v_gene: TRBV3-1/TRBV3-2
len: 14
j_gene: TRBJ2-1
d_gene: NA
CDR3aa: CASSEPLIRDEQFF
CDR3nt: TGTGCCAGCAGCGAACCACTAATCCGAGATGAGCAGTTCTTC

abundance: NA
v_gene: TRBV4-2
len: 20
j_gene: TRBJ2-2
d_gene: TRBD2
CDR3aa: CASSQDGALGTSGGTGELFF
CDR3nt: TGTGCCAGCAGCCAAGATGGAGCATTGGGGACTAGCGGGGGTACCGGGGAGCTGTTTTTT

abundance: NA
v_gene: TRBV7-8
len: 16
j_gene: TRBJ1-2
d_gene: TRBD1
CDR3aa: CASSLRYKQGSGGYTF
CDR3nt: TGTGCCAGCAGCCTCCGATATAAACAGGGGTCGGGCGGCTACACCTTC

abundance: NA
v_gene: TRBV4-2
len: 14
j_gene: TRBJ2-2
d_gene: NA
CDR3aa: CASSQQEKTGELFF
CDR3nt: TGTGCCAGCAGCCAACAGGAAAAGACCGGGGAGCTGTTTTTT

abundance: NA
v_gene: TRBV5-1
len: 15
j_gene: TRBJ1-2
d_gene: TRBD1
CDR3aa: CASSLGWDSLYGYTF
CDR3nt: TGCGCCAGCAGCTTGGGGTGGGACAGCTTATATGGCTACACCTTC

abundance: NA
v_gene: TRBV6-6
len: 16
j_gene: TRBJ1-2
d_gene: TRBD1
CDR3aa: CASSYSATGAGYGYTF
CDR3nt: TGTGCCAGCAGTTACTCTGCGACAGGGGCTGGGTATGGCTACACCTTC

abundance: NA
v_gene: TRBV5-1
len: 14
j_gene: TRBJ1-1
d_gene: NA
CDR3aa: CASSLDQWSTEAFF
CDR3nt: TGCGCCAGCAGCTTGGACCAGTGGAGCACTGAAGCTTTCTTT

abundance: NA
v_gene: TRBV6-5
len: 15
j_gene: TRBJ1-1
d_gene: NA
CDR3aa: CASSNRATGGTEAFF
CDR3nt: TGTGCCAGCAGTAACAGGGCAACGGGGGGGACTGAAGCTTTCTTT

abundance: NA
v_gene: TRBV19
len: 14
j_gene: TRBJ2-7
d_gene: NA
CDR3aa: CASSAPGYSYEQYF
CDR3nt: TGTGCCAGTAGTGCTCCGGGATATTCCTACGAGCAGTACTTC

abundance: NA
v_gene: TRBV18
len: 15
j_gene: TRBJ1-4
d_gene: TRBD1
CDR3aa: CASSPPGQGIEKLFF
CDR3nt: TGTGCCAGCTCACCCCCGGGACAGGGCATTGAAAAACTGTTTTTT

abundance: NA
v_gene: TRBV27
len: 13
j_gene: TRBJ1-2
d_gene: NA
CDR3aa: CASRLTGSIGYTF
CDR3nt: TGTGCCAGCAGATTAACAGGGTCTATTGGCTACACCTTC

abundance: NA
v_gene: TRBV6-4
len: 16
j_gene: TRBJ2-1
d_gene: TRBD2
CDR3aa: CASSAPLAGGYNEQFF
CDR3nt: TGTGCCAGCAGTGCTCCTCTAGCGGGGGGTTACAATGAGCAGTTCTTC

abundance: NA
v_gene: TRBV7-2
len: 15
j_gene: TRBJ2-7
d_gene: TRBD2
CDR3aa: CASSSSGRAIYEQYF
CDR3nt: TGTGCCAGCAGCTCCAGCGGGAGGGCCATCTACGAGCAGTACTTC

abundance: once
v_gene: TRBV29-1
len: 14
j_gene: TRBJ2-2
d_gene: TRBD1
CDR3aa: CSAEGDRNTGELFF
CDR3nt: TGCAGCGCAGAGGGGGACAGGAACACCGGGGAGCTGTTTTTT

abundance: NA
v_gene: TRBV10-2
len: 12
j_gene: TRBJ2-3
d_gene: NA
CDR3aa: CASSAVTDTQYF
CDR3nt: TGCGCCAGCAGCGCGGTCACAGATACGCAGTATTTT

abundance: NA
v_gene: TRBV18
len: 17
j_gene: TRBJ2-3
d_gene: TRBD2
CDR3aa: CASSQGTSGSFADTQYF
CDR3nt: TGTGCCAGCTCACAGGGGACTAGCGGGAGTTTCGCAGATACGCAGTATTTT

abundance: NA
v_gene: TRBV19
len: 16
j_gene: TRBJ1-5
d_gene: TRBD1
CDR3aa: CASSIRTGDSNQPQHF
CDR3nt: TGTGCCAGTAGTATACGGACAGGAGATAGCAATCAGCCCCAGCATTTT

abundance: few
v_gene: TRBV6-5
len: 14
j_gene: TRBJ1-1
d_gene: NA
CDR3aa: CASSSRVDRPEAFF
CDR3nt: TGTGCCAGCAGCTCCAGGGTTGATAGGCCTGAAGCTTTCTTT

abundance: NA
v_gene: TRBV5-4
len: 14
j_gene: TRBJ1-4
d_gene: TRBD1
CDR3aa: CASTSSTGKGKLFF
CDR3nt: TGTGCCAGCACCTCCTCGACAGGGAAGGGGAAACTGTTTTTT

abundance: NA
v_gene: TRBV19
len: 13
j_gene: TRBJ2-1
d_gene: TRBD2
CDR3aa: CASRGLADGSPFF
CDR3nt: TGTGCCAGTAGAGGACTAGCCGACGGATCCCCGTTCTTC

abundance: once
v_gene: TRBV19
len: 17
j_gene: TRBJ2-1
d_gene: NA
CDR3aa: CASIMGERASSYNEQFF
CDR3nt: TGTGCCAGTATCATGGGCGAGCGGGCGAGCTCCTACAATGAGCAGTTCTTC

abundance: NA
v_gene: TRBV21-1
len: 19
j_gene: TRBJ2-1
d_gene: NA
CDR3aa: CASSRKGVGTGIVYDEQFF
CDR3nt: NA

abundance: NA
v_gene: TRBV7-2
len: 16
j_gene: TRBJ2-5
d_gene: NA
CDR3aa: CASSLELLVSAETQYF
CDR3nt: TGTGCCAGCAGCTTAGAATTACTCGTTTCTGCCGAGACCCAGTACTTC

abundance: few
v_gene: TRBV10-2
len: 15
j_gene: TRBJ1-3
d_gene: NA
CDR3aa: CASSAARPPGNTIYF
CDR3nt: TGCGCCAGCAGTGCGGCCAGGCCGCCCGGAAACACCATATATTTT

abundance: NA
v_gene: TRBV24-1
len: 17
j_gene: TRBJ1-5
d_gene: TRBD1
CDR3aa: CATSRPRDRDLCQPQHF
CDR3nt: TGTGCCACCAGTCGCCCGCGGGACAGGGATTTGTGTCAGCCCCAGCATTTT

abundance: NA
v_gene: TRBV7-2
len: 16
j_gene: TRBJ2-3
d_gene: TRBD2
CDR3aa: CASSFTSGKGTDTQYF
CDR3nt: TGTGCCAGCAGCTTTACTAGCGGGAAAGGAACAGATACGCAGTATTTT

abundance: NA
v_gene: TRBV28
len: 16
j_gene: TRBJ1-5
d_gene: TRBD1
CDR3aa: CASSSPGQGSNQPQHF
CDR3nt: TGTGCCAGCAGTTCTCCGGGACAGGGGAGCAATCAGCCCCAGCATTTT

abundance: NA
v_gene: TRBV19
len: 15
j_gene: TRBJ1-3
d_gene: TRBD1
CDR3aa: CASRPGTGTGNTIYF
CDR3nt: TGTGCCAGTCGTCCCGGGACAGGGACTGGAAACACCATATATTTT

abundance: NA
v_gene: TRBV5-4
len: 16
j_gene: TRBJ2-2
d_gene: NA
CDR3aa: CASSLAEDRGTGELFF
CDR3nt: TGTGCCAGCAGCTTGGCCGAGGACAGAGGGACCGGGGAGCTGTTTTTT

abundance: NA
v_gene: TRBV5-1
len: 17
j_gene: TRBJ1-6
d_gene: NA
CDR3aa: CASSPRGGVGYNSPLHF
CDR3nt: TGCGCCAGCAGCCCCCGAGGAGGGGTCGGCTATAATTCACCCCTCCACTTT

abundance: NA
v_gene: TRBV2
len: 14
j_gene: TRBJ1-2
d_gene: NA
CDR3aa: CASSQQGGNYGYTF
CDR3nt: TGTGCCAGCAGTCAGCAGGGAGGTAACTATGGCTACACCTTC

abundance: NA
v_gene: TRBV3-1/TRBV3-2
len: 17
j_gene: TRBJ2-1
d_gene: TRBD1
CDR3aa: CASSPIQGTGGYNEQFF
CDR3nt: TGTGCCAGCAGCCCGATTCAGGGGACAGGGGGCTACAATGAGCAGTTCTTC

abundance: NA
v_gene: TRBV28
len: 13
j_gene: TRBJ2-7
d_gene: TRBD2
CDR3aa: CASIASGSYEQYF
CDR3nt: TGTGCCAGCATCGCTAGCGGTTCCTACGAGCAGTACTTC

abundance: NA
v_gene: TRBV10-3
len: 14
j_gene: TRBJ2-7
d_gene: TRBD2
CDR3aa: CAISPTSGNYEQYF
CDR3nt: TGTGCCATCAGTCCGACTAGCGGGAACTACGAGCAGTACTTC

abundance: NA
v_gene: TRBV27
len: 14
j_gene: TRBJ1-1
d_gene: NA
CDR3aa: CASSSPAGRTEAFF
CDR3nt: TGTGCCAGCAGCTCCCCGGCAGGGAGGACTGAAGCTTTCTTT

abundance: NA
v_gene: TRBV5-4
len: 14
j_gene: TRBJ1-4
d_gene: NA
CDR3aa: CASSLRGANEKLFF
CDR3nt: TGTGCCAGCAGCTTGCGGGGGGCAAATGAAAAACTGTTTTTT

abundance: NA
v_gene: TRBV28
len: 15
j_gene: TRBJ1-5
d_gene: NA
CDR3aa: CASSLPQGRGQPQHF
CDR3nt: TGTGCCAGCAGTTTGCCCCAGGGGCGGGGGCAGCCCCAGCATTTT

abundance: NA
v_gene: TRBV29-1
len: 12
j_gene: TRBJ1-2
d_gene: NA
CDR3aa: CSVLRTDYGYTF
CDR3nt: TGCAGCGTTCTAAGGACAGACTATGGCTACACCTTC

abundance: NA
v_gene: TRBV27
len: 15
j_gene: TRBJ1-4
d_gene: NA
CDR3aa: CASNPPTGFNEKLFF
CDR3nt: TGTGCCAGCAACCCCCCGACAGGATTTAATGAAAAACTGTTTTTT

abundance: NA
v_gene: TRBV16
len: 16
j_gene: TRBJ1-5
d_gene: NA
CDR3aa: CASSQSIFGQIQPQHF
CDR3nt: TGTGCCAGCAGCCAATCGATTTTTGGACAGATTCAGCCCCAGCATTTT

abundance: NA
v_gene: TRBV12-3/TRBV12-4
len: 13
j_gene: TRBJ1-5
d_gene: NA
CDR3aa: CASSFSSNQPQHF
CDR3nt: TGTGCCAGCAGTTTTAGTAGCAATCAGCCCCAGCATTTT

abundance: once
v_gene: TRBV7-9
len: 13
j_gene: TRBJ1-2
d_gene: NA
CDR3aa: CASSLTGYHGYTF
CDR3nt: TGTGCCAGCAGCTTAACGGGGTACCATGGCTACACCTTC

abundance: NA
v_gene: TRBV30
len: 15
j_gene: TRBJ1-5
d_gene: NA
CDR3aa: CAWRAKSTGNQPQHF
CDR3nt: TGTGCCTGGAGAGCCAAATCAACGGGCAATCAGCCCCAGCATTTT

abundance: NA
v_gene: TRBV6-5
len: 13
j_gene: TRBJ2-7
d_gene: TRBD2
CDR3aa: CASREVGRDEQYF
CDR3nt: TGTGCCAGCAGGGAGGTAGGGAGGGATGAGCAGTACTTC

abundance: NA
v_gene: TRBV15
len: 16
j_gene: TRBJ1-6
d_gene: NA
CDR3aa: CATSRDGRGGNSPLHF
CDR3nt: TGTGCCACCAGCAGAGATGGACGGGGGGGGAATTCACCCCTCCACTTT

abundance: NA
v_gene: TRBV30
len: 19
j_gene: TRBJ2-4
d_gene: TRBD1
CDR3aa: CAWSATRAFGTGAKNIQYF
CDR3nt: TGTGCCTGGAGCGCGACAAGGGCCTTCGGGACAGGGGCCAAAAACATTCAGTACTTC

abundance: NA
v_gene: TRBV28
len: 15
j_gene: TRBJ1-3
d_gene: NA
CDR3aa: CASRYGNTAGNTIYF
CDR3nt: TGTGCCAGCAGATACGGTAATACCGCGGGAAACACCATATATTTT

abundance: NA
v_gene: TRBV6-1
len: 16
j_gene: TRBJ1-5
d_gene: NA
CDR3aa: CASSEVVWAGNQPQHF
CDR3nt: TGTGCCAGCAGTGAAGTCGTCTGGGCTGGCAATCAGCCCCAGCATTTT

abundance: NA
v_gene: TRBV23-1
len: 11
j_gene: TRBJ2-5
d_gene: NA
CDR3aa: CASSHGETQYF
CDR3nt: TGCGCCAGCAGTCACGGAGAGACCCAGTACTTC

abundance: NA
v_gene: TRBV19
len: 16
j_gene: TRBJ2-2
d_gene: NA
CDR3aa: CASSISPGTNTGELFF
CDR3nt: TGTGCCAGTAGTATCAGCCCAGGGACGAACACCGGGGAGCTGTTTTTT

abundance: NA
v_gene: TRBV7-9
len: 17
j_gene: TRBJ1-4
d_gene: TRBD1
CDR3aa: CASSLGTTGDLPEKLFF
CDR3nt: TGTGCCAGCAGCTTAGGGACCACAGGGGATCTACCTGAAAAACTGTTTTTT

abundance: NA
v_gene: TRBV5-4
len: 15
j_gene: TRBJ2-1
d_gene: TRBD2
CDR3aa: CASSRAGVGENEQFF
CDR3nt: TGTGCCAGCAGCCGAGCGGGGGTGGGGGAAAATGAGCAGTTCTTC

abundance: NA
v_gene: TRBV28
len: 14
j_gene: TRBJ2-5
d_gene: NA
CDR3aa: CASSLSRRQETQYF
CDR3nt: TGTGCCAGCAGTTTAAGCCGGAGGCAAGAGACCCAGTACTTC